This TCR beta chain was profiled in a study of T cell changes during pregnancy in multiple sclerosis. CDR3 length: 11 residues. Germline lookup yields CDR1 MNHEY and CDR2 SVGAGI. V lost 5 bases and J lost 3, with 5 bases in between. Data came from immunoSEQ multiplex PCR; TCRdb stores just in-frame clones and leaves some out. The sample carries under 85,000 clones, approximately 90% recorded once. The chain employs TRBV6-5 and TRBJ2-7; D remains ambiguous. Sequenced here: CD4+ T cells from peripheral blood mononuclear cells, sampled in the second trimester of pregnancy. This receptor was identified in a female donor with multiple sclerosis, enrolled in a pregnancy study. CDR3 sequence: CASSNNYEQYF. The DNA of the CDR3 is TGTGCCAGCAGTAATAACTACGAGCAGTACTTC.